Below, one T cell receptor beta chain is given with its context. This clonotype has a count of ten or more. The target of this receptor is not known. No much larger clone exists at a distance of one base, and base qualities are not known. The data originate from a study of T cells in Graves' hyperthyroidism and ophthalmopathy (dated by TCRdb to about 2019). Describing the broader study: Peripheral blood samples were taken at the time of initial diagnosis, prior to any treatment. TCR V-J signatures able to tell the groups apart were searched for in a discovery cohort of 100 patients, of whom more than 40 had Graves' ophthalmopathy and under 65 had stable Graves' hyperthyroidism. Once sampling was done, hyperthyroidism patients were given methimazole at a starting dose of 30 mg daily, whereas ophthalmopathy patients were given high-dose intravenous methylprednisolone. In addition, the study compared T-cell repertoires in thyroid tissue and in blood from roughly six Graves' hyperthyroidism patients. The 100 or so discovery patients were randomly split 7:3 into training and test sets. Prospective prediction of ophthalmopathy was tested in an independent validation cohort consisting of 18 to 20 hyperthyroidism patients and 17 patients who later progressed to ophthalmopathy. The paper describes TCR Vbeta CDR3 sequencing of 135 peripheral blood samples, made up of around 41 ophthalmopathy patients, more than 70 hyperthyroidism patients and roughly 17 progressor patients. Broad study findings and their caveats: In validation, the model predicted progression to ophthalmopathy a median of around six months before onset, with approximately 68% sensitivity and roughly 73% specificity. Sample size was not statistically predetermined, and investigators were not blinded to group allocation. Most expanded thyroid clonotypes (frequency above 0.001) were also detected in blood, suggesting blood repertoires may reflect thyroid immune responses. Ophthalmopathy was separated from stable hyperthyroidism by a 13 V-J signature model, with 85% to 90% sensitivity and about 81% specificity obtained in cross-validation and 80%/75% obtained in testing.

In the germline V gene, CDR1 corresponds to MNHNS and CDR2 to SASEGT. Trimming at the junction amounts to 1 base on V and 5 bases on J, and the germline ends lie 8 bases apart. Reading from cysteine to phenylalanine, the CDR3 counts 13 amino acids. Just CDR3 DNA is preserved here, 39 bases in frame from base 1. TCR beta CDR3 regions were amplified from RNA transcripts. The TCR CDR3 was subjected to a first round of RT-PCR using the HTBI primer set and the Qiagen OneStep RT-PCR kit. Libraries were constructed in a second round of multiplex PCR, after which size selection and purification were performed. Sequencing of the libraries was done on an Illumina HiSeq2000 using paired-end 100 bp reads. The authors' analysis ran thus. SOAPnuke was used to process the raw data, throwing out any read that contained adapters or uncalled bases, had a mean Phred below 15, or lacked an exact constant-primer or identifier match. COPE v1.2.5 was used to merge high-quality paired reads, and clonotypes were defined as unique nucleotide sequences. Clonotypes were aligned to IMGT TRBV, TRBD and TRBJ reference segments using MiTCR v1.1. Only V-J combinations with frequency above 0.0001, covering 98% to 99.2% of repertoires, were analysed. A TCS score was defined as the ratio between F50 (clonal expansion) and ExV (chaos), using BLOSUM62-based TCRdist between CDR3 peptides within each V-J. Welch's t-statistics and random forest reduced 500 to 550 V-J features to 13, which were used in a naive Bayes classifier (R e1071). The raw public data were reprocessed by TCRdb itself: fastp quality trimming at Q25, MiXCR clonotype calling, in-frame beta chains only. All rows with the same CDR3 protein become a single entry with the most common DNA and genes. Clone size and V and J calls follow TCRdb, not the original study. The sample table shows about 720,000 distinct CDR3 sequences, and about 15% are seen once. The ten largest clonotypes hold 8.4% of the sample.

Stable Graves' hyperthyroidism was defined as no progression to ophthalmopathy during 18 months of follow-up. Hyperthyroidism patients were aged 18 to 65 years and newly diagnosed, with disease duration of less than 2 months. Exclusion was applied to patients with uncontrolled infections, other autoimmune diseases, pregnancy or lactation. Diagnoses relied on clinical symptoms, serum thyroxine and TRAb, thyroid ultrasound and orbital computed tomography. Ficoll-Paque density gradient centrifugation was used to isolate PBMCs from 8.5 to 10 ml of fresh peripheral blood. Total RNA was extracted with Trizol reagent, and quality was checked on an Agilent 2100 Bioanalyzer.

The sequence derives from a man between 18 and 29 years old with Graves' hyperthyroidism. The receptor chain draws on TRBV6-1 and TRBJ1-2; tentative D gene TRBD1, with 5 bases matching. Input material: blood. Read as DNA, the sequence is TGTGCCAGCAGTGAAGGACAGAGATATGGCTACACCTTC. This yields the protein CASSEGQRYGYTF.